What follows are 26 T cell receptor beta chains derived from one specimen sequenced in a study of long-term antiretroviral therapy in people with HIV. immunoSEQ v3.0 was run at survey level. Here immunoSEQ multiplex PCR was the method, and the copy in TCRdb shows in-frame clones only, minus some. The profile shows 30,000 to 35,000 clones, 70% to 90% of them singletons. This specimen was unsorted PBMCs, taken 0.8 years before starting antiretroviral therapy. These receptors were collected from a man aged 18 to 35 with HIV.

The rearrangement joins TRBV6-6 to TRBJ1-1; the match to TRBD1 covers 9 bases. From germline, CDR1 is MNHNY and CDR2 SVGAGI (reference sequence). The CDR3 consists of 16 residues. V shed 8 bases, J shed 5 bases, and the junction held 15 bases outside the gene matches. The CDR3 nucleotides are TGTGCCAGCCGGAAGGGAATAGGACAGGGGAGGACTGAAGCTTTCTTT. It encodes CASRKGIGQGRTEAFF.

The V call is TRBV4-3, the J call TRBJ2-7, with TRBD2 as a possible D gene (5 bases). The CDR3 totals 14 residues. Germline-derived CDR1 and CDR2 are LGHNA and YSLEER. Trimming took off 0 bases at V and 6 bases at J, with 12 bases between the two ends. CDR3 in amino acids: CASSQEWTAGEQYF. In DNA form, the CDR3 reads TGCGCCAGCAGCCAAGAATGGACGGCGGGCGAGCAGTACTTC.

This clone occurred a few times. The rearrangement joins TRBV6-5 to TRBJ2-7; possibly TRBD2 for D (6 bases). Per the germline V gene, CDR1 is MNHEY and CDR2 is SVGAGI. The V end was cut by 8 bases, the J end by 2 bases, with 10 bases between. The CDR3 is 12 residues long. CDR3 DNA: TGTGCCAGCCGGAGGGGTGCCTACGAGCAGTACTTC. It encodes CASRRGAYEQYF.

The DNA for the CDR3 is TGCGCCAGCAGCTTGGGTAGGTATGGCACTGAAGCTTTCTTT. Its translation: CASSLGRYGTEAFF. The rearrangement joins TRBV5-1 to TRBJ1-1; the D is unclear. CDR3 length: 14 amino acids. Between the trimmed V and J ends, which lost 0 bases and 4 bases, there was a span of 10 bases. Per the germline V gene, CDR1 is SGHRS and CDR2 is YFSETQ.

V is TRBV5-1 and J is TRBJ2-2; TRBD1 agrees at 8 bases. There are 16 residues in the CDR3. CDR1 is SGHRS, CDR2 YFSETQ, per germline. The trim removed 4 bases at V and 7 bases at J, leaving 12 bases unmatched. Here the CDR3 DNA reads TGCGCCAGCAGCGCTTACCCAGGGGGCGAAGGCGGGGAGCTGTTTTTT. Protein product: CASSAYPGGEGGELFF. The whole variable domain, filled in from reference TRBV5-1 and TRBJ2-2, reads KAGVTQTPRYLIKTRGQQVTLSCSPISGHRSVSWYQQTPGQGLQFLFEYFSETQRNKGNFPGRFSGRQFSNSRSEMNVSTLELGDSALYLCASSAYPGGEGGELFFGEGSRLTVL.

CDR3 loop: CASSRGGGQGFDTQYF. The CDR3 nucleotides read TGTGCCAGTAGTAGGGGAGGCGGACAGGGGTTTGATACGCAGTATTTT. The chain combines TRBV19 with TRBJ2-3, with TRBD1 matching over 9 bases. The CDR3 length is 16 residues. The germline CDR1 and CDR2 sequences are LNHDA and SQIVND (reference sequence). The junction had 11 bases not matched to a gene; V was cut back by 4 bases and J by 6 bases.

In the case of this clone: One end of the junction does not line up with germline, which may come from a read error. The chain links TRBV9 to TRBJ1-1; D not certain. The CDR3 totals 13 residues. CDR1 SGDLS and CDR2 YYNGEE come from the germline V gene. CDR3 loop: CASSVVLNTEAFF. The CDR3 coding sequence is TGTGCCAGCAGCGTGGTGTTGAACACTGAGGCTTTCTTT.

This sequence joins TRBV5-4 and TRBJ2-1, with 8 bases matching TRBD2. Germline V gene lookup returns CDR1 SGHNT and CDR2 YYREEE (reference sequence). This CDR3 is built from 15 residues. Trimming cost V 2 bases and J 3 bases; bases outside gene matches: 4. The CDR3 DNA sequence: TGTGCCAGCAGCTTTAGCGGGACGAGCTACAATGAGCAGTTCTTC. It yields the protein CASSFSGTSYNEQFF.

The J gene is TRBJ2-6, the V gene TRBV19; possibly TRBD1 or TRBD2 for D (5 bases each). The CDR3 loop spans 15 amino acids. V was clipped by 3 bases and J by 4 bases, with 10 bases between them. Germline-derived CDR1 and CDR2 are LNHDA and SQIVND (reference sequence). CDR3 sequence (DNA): TGTGCCAGTAGTATGCGAGGGGACGGGGCCAACGTCCTGACTTTC. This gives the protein CASSMRGDGANVLTF.

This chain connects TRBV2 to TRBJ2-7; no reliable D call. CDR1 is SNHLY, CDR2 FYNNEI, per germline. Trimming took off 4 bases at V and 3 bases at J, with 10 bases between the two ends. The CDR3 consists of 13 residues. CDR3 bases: TGTGCCAGCAGTGGTATATTGGTCTACGAGCAGTACTTC. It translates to CASSGILVYEQYF.

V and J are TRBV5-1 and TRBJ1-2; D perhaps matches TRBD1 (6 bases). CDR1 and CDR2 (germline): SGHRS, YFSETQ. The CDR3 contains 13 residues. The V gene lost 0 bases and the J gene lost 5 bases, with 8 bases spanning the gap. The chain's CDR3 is CASSLDREYGYTF. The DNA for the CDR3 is TGCGCCAGCAGCTTGGACAGGGAGTATGGCTACACCTTC.

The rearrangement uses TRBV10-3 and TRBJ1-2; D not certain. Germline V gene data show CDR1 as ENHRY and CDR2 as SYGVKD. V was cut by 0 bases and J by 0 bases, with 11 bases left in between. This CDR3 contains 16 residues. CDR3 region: CAISESGIRANYGYTF. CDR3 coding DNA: TGTGCCATCAGTGAGTCCGGGATTCGAGCTAACTATGGCTACACCTTC.

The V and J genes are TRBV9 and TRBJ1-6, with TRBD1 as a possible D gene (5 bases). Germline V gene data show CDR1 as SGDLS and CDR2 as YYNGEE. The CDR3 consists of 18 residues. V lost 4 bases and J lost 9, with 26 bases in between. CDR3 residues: CASSPLSEGGAAGSPLHF. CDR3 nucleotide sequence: TGTGCCAGCAGCCCCTTGAGCGAGGGAGGGGCGGCAGGTTCACCCCTCCACTTT.

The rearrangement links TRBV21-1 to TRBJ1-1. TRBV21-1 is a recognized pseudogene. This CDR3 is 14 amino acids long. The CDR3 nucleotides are TGTGCCAGCAGCAAAGTGGGGGTGAACACTGAAGCTTTCTTT. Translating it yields CASSKVGVNTEAFF.

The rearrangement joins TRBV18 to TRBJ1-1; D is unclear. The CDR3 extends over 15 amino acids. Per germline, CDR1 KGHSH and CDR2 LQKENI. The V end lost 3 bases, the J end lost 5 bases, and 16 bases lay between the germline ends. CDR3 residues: CASSPWKGLGTEAFF. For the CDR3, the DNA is TGTGCCAGCTCACCTTGGAAGGGTCTGGGGACTGAAGCTTTCTTT.

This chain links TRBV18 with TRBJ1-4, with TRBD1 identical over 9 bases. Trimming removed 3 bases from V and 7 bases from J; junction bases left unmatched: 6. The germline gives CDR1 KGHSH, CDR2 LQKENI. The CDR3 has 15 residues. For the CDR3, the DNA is TGTGCCAGCTCACCCTCCGGGACAGGGCCTGAAAAACTGTTTTTT. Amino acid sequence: CASSPSGTGPEKLFF.

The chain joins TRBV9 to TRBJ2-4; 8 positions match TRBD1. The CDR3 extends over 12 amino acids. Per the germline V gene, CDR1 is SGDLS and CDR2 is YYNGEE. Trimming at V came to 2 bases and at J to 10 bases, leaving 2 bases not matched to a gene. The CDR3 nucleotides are TGTGCCAGCAGCGTGACAGGGGAGATTCAGTACTTC. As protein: CASSVTGEIQYF.

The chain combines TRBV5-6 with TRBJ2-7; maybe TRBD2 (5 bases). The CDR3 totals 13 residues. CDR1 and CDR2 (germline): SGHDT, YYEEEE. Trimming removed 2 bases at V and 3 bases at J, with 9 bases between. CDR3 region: CASSFQGSYEQYF. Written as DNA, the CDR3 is TGTGCCAGCAGCTTCCAAGGGAGCTACGAGCAGTACTTC. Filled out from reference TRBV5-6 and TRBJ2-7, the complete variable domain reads DAGVTQSPTHLIKTRGQQVTLRCSPKSGHDTVSWYQQALGQGPQFIFQYYEEEERQRGNFPDRFSGHQFPNYSSELNVNALLLGDSALYLCASSFQGSYEQYFGPGTRLTVT.

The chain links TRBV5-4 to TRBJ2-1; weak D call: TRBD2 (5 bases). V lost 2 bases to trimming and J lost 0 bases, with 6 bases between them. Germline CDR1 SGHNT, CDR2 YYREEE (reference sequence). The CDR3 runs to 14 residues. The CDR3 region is CASSLRGSYNEQFF. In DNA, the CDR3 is TGTGCCAGCAGCTTACGGGGCTCCTACAATGAGCAGTTCTTC.

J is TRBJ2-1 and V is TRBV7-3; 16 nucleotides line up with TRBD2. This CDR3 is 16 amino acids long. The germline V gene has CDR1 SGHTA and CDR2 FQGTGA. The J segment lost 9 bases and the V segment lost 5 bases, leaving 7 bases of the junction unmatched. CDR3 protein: CASSHTGTSGRGEQFF. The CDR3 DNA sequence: TGTGCCAGCAGCCACACGGGGACTAGCGGGAGGGGTGAGCAGTTCTTC.

The CDR3 reads CASSRPGGTEAFF. The CDR3 DNA follows: TGTGCCAGCAGCCGTCCAGGGGGCACTGAAGCTTTCTTT. This rearrangement joins TRBV6-5 to TRBJ1-1, with 7 bases aligning to TRBD1. The germline V gene encodes CDR1 MNHEY and CDR2 SVGAGI. V lost 6 bases to trimming and J lost 4 bases; unmatched junction nucleotides: 5. The CDR3 extends over 13 amino acids.

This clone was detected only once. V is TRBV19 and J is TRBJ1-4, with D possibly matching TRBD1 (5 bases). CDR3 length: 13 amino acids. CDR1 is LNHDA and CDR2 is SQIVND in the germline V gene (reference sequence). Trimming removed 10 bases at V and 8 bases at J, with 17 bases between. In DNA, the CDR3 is TGTGCCACTGGATCTGGGGGGTACGAAAAACTGTTTTTT. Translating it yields CATGSGGYEKLFF.

CDR3 DNA sequence: TGTGCTAGTGGGCCCGGGACAGATAATGAAAAACTGTTTTTT. Protein product: CASGPGTDNEKLFF. The chain couples TRBV12-5 to TRBJ1-4; 7 nucleotides line up with TRBD1. Germline CDR1 reads LGHNT; CDR2 reads FRNRAP. J lost 4 bases, V lost 6 bases, and 5 bases had no gene match. The CDR3 is made up of 14 amino acids.

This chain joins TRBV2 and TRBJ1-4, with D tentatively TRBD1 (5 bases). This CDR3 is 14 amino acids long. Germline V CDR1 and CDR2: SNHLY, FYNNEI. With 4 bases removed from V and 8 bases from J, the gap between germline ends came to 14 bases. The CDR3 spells CASSVEPQGEKLFF. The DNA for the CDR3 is TGTGCCAGCAGTGTGGAACCGCAGGGAGAAAAACTGTTTTTT.

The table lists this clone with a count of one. This CDR3 reads CASSGPGTGGFGYTF. The CDR3 DNA reads as TGTGCCAGCAGTGGCCCCGGGACAGGGGGCTTTGGCTACACCTTC. V usage is TRBV2 and J usage is TRBJ1-2; 12 nucleotides line up with TRBD1. The CDR3 extends over 15 amino acids. The J segment lost 7 bases and the V segment lost 4 bases, leaving 7 bases of the junction unmatched. Germline-derived CDR1 and CDR2 are SNHLY and FYNNEI.

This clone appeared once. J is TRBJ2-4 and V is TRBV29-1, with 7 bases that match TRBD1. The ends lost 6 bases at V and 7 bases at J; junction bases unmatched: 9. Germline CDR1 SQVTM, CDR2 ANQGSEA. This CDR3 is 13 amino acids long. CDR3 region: CSVTGYTSNIQYF. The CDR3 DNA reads TGCAGCGTGACAGGGTACACGTCGAACATTCAGTACTTC.